These T cell receptor beta chains were read from a single sample in a study of beta chain features in type 1 diabetes. Here immunoSEQ multiplex PCR was the method, and the copy in TCRdb shows in-frame clones only, minus some. The sample shows some 250,000 clones, approximately 10% of them seen only once. Sample: naive CD4+ T cells from blood. The receptors derive from a man aged 25 to 40 with type 1 diabetes. CDR3s include the opening cysteine and the closing phenylalanine or tryptophan. The D gene is left open where the match is weak. Only part of the rows carry a size: once, few, many, or a class if the clone is expanded.

size,J,D,V,CDR3,DNA
-,TRBJ2-7,-,TRBV15,CATSRDLGGLYEQYF,TGTGCCACCAGCAGAGATTTGGGGGGGCTCTACGAGCAGTACTTC
-,TRBJ2-7,-,TRBV11-2,CASSLVSGYEQYF,TGTGCCAGCAGCTTAGTATCAGGTTACGAGCAGTACTTC
-,TRBJ2-7,-,TRBV19,CASTVTQSSYEQYF,TGTGCCAGTACGGTGACACAAAGCTCCTACGAGCAGTACTTC
few,TRBJ2-3,-,TRBV11-2,CASSLGLADTQYF,TGTGCCAGCAGCTTAGGACTAGCAGATACGCAGTATTTT
-,TRBJ2-5,-,TRBV6-1,CASSEARVETQYF,TGTGCCAGCAGTGAAGCGCGGGTAGAGACCCAGTACTTC
few,TRBJ2-7,TRBD2,TRBV9,CASSPSGASSYEQYF,TGTGCCAGCAGCCCTAGCGGGGCCAGCTCCTACGAGCAGTACTTC
-,TRBJ2-1,TRBD2,TRBV7-9,CASSRIGTSGYNEQFF,TGTGCCAGCAGCAGAATAGGGACTAGCGGCTACAATGAGCAGTTCTTC
few,TRBJ2-7,-,TRBV7-2,CASSLDPLGGEYF,TGTGCCAGCAGCTTAGATCCCCTTGGGGGCGAGTACTTC
few,TRBJ2-2,-,TRBV5-4,CASSLAGTNTGELFF,TGTGCCAGCAGCTTGGCAGGGACGAACACCGGGGAGCTGTTTTTT
few,TRBJ2-5,TRBD1,TRBV5-6,CASSLLRTGGQETQYF,TGTGCCAGCAGCTTGTTGCGGACAGGGGGTCAAGAGACCCAGTACTTC
few,TRBJ2-5,-,TRBV5-1,CASSRGQPMETQYF,TGCGCCAGCAGCCGCGGACAGCCGATGGAGACCCAGTACTTC
-,TRBJ1-6,-,TRBV30,CAWRNFDDSPLHF,TGTGCCTGGAGGAACTTCGATGATTCACCCCTCCACTTT
-,TRBJ2-1,TRBD2,TRBV15,CATSRALSTSGGLYNEQFF,TGTGCCACCAGCAGAGCCTTATCGACTAGCGGGGGACTTTACAATGAGCAGTTCTTC
-,TRBJ1-6,-,TRBV19,CASSIEDRSPLHF,TGTGCCAGTAGTATAGAGGACAGATCACCCCTCCACTTT
-,TRBJ2-3,-,TRBV19,CASSIRREMTTDTQYF,TGTGCCAGTAGTATACGACGGGAAATGACCACAGATACGCAGTATTTT
few,TRBJ2-7,TRBD2,TRBV10-3,CAISESSGEGHEQYF,TGTGCCATCAGTGAGAGTAGCGGGGAGGGGCACGAGCAGTACTTC
few,TRBJ2-1,TRBD2,TRBV5-4,CASSIGLAVSSYNEQFF,TGTGCCAGCAGCATAGGACTAGCGGTTAGCTCCTACAATGAGCAGTTCTTC
few,TRBJ1-1,-,TRBV4-3,CASSQDRGWNTEAFF,TGCGCCAGCAGCCAAGATCGGGGTTGGAACACTGAAGCTTTCTTT
few,TRBJ1-2,-,TRBV19,CASNLSPGQGFYGYTF,TGTGCCAGTAACCTCTCCCCGGGACAAGGATTCTATGGCTACACCTTC
-,TRBJ2-2,-,TRBV2,CASSEARPATGELFF,TGTGCCAGCAGTGAAGCGCGGCCAGCCACCGGGGAGCTGTTTTTT
few,TRBJ1-4,TRBD1,TRBV30,CAWTRQGGDEKLFF,TGTGCCTGGACCAGACAGGGAGGAGATGAAAAACTGTTTTTT
-,TRBJ2-4,TRBD2,TRBV7-2,CASSPTSGGGYIQYF,TGTGCCAGCAGTCCCACTAGCGGGGGGGGGTACATTCAGTACTTC
-,TRBJ1-5,-,TRBV7-8,CASSLARDYNQPQHF,TGTGCCAGCAGCTTAGCTCGGGACTACAATCAGCCCCAGCATTTT
few,TRBJ1-1,TRBD1,TRBV7-3,CASSLLGQGTEAFF,TGTGCCAGCAGCTTACTAGGACAGGGCACTGAAGCTTTCTTT
-,TRBJ2-2,TRBD1,TRBV6-1,CASRLSGGTGELFF,TGTGCCAGCAGGTTATCAGGGGGTACCGGGGAGCTGTTTTTT
few,TRBJ2-5,TRBD1,TRBV4-3,CASSQESDRGYQETQYF,TGCGCCAGCAGCCAAGAATCGGACAGGGGGTACCAAGAGACCCAGTACTTC
few,TRBJ2-7,TRBD1,TRBV5-1,CASSPPPGQGYEQYF,TGCGCCAGCAGCCCGCCGCCGGGACAGGGCTACGAGCAGTACTTC
-,TRBJ2-3,TRBD1,TRBV5-1,CASSLDAGGQSDTQYF,TGCGCCAGCAGCTTGGATGCAGGGGGCCAATCAGATACGCAGTATTTT
-,TRBJ1-2,-,TRBV20-1,CSAAGGYTF,TGCAGTGCAGCAGGTGGCTACACCTTC
-,TRBJ2-5,-,TRBV7-9,CASSLDVRFRTQYF,TGTGCCAGCAGCTTAGATGTCCGGTTTCGGACCCAGTACTTC
-,TRBJ1-5,TRBD1,TRBV10-3,CAISPGGSNQPQHF,TGTGCCATCAGCCCAGGGGGTAGCAATCAGCCCCAGCATTTT
-,TRBJ2-4,TRBD1,TRBV11-1,CASSPGQARLNIQYF,TGTGCCAGCAGCCCGGGACAGGCTCGATTAAACATTCAGTACTTC
few,TRBJ2-7,TRBD2,TRBV9,CASSVSGGRDEQYF,TGTGCCAGCAGCGTTTCGGGGGGTAGGGACGAGCAGTACTTC
-,TRBJ2-2,TRBD2,TRBV29-1,CSVSERGITGELFF,TGCAGCGTTTCCGAGCGGGGGATAACCGGGGAGCTGTTTTTT
-,TRBJ2-7,-,TRBV27,CASSFQGDEQYF,TGTGCCAGCAGTTTCCAAGGGGACGAGCAGTACTTC
-,TRBJ1-1,-,TRBV2,CAREGVRNTEAFF,TGTGCCAGGGAAGGGGTGAGGAACACTGAAGCTTTCTTT
-,TRBJ1-2,-,TRBV2,CASSPGSNYGYTF,TGTGCCAGCAGTCCAGGGTCTAACTATGGCTACACCTTC
-,TRBJ1-6,-,TRBV4-3,CASSRADSRNSPLHF,TGCGCCAGCAGCCGAGCGGACAGTCGGAATTCACCCCTCCACTTT